The present T cell receptor (beta chain) was sequenced within a study of CD8 T cells in ankylosing spondylitis. Study conclusions and caveats: Disease-linked clones reportedly concentrated significantly in matched ankylosing spondylitis synovial fluid. Disease-linked clones had a CD8+ phenotype and relatively low frequency in peripheral blood. Blood of patients with ankylosing spondylitis appeared to be characterized by a TCR beta motif of eight or nine highly homologous variants.

With molecular barcodes, quantitative 5'-RACE was used to make the TCR beta libraries. TCRdb itself ran the 5' RACE reads through MiXCR, one entry per CDR3 protein. The data show 200,000 to 300,000 distinct CDR3 sequences, with under 12% seen just once and around 3% held by the top ten. This CDR3 comprises 15 residues. CDR1 is KGHSH, CDR2 LQKENI, per germline. V shed 3 bases and J shed 2 bases, with 11 bases lying between them. This clonotype was seen many times. Its antigen is currently unknown. The material sequenced was blood, either unsorted or a sorted T cell fraction (not recorded which). V gene TRBV18 combines with J gene TRBJ1-5; tentative D call: TRBD1 (5 bases). This TCR came from a male donor with ankylosing spondylitis or in good health (not recorded which). The CDR3 DNA follows: TGTGCCAGCTCACCCTCCCCGGGGGGCAATCAGCCCCAGCATTTT. Translated, it gives CASSPSPGGNQPQHF.